Given below is one T cell receptor beta chain in context. This specimen comes from a study of T cell clones after liver transplantation. Study overall: Third-party-reactive TCRbeta sequences from pre-transplant mixed lymphocyte reactions served as antigen-independent comparators.

Germline V gene data show CDR1 as SGHDT and CDR2 as YYEEEE. Deletions cut 2 bases from V and 9 bases from J, with 15 bases between. CDR3 length: 14 amino acids. Clones were sequenced by immunoSEQ multiplex PCR, and TCRdb holds only the in-frame ones, with some missing. The sample consists of 45,000 to 60,000 clones, around 85% of them appearing once. The source is a human donor who received a liver transplant. The V gene is TRBV5-6, the J gene TRBJ1-3; D is unclear. This specimen consisted of CD4+ T cells from blood, obtained before liver transplant. The CDR3 sequence is CASSFRQAEGTIYF. CDR3 DNA: TGTGCCAGCAGCTTCCGGCAGGCGGAGGGCACCATATATTTT.